These 4 T cell receptor beta chains were sequenced from one sample in a study of blood T cell repertoires in COVID-19. Measured with immunoSEQ multiplex PCR; TCRdb has only the in-frame clones, and not every one. The table includes roughly 260,000 clones, over 75% detected once. The material sequenced was peripheral blood. These receptors all come from a woman between 40 and 55 years old who had recovered from COVID-19.

For this clone: The conserved phenylalanine or tryptophan is not found at the CDR3 terminus, so this likely reflects a read error. Because the CDR3's place on the DNA is in doubt, the DNA is left out and the CDR3 is given as listed by TCRdb. V gene TRBV5-1 combines with J gene TRBJ1-2. The CDR3 length equals 10 residues, ends included. CDR1 and CDR2 (germline): SGHRS, YFSETQ. The CDR3 reads CASSSRKLSL.

This clone was seen just once. The chain links TRBV5-1 to TRBJ1-4, with 12 bases matching TRBD1. The CDR3 totals 16 residues. V lost 0 bases and J lost 10; bases outside the gene matches: 7. Looked up from germline, CDR1 is SGHRS and CDR2 is YFSETQ. CDR3 in amino acids: CASSLGPGTGGGKLFF. CDR3 nucleotides: TGCGCCAGCAGCTTGGGGCCCGGGACAGGGGGCGGAAAACTGTTTTTT.

This clone occurred a few times. CDR3 in amino acids: CASRGRGEKLFF. The CDR3 nucleotides read TGTGCCAGCAGGGGAAGGGGTGAAAAACTGTTTTTT. The chain links TRBV2 to TRBJ1-4; the D gene is possibly TRBD1 (5 bases). This CDR3 region has 12 residues. The germline CDR1 and CDR2 sequences are SNHLY and FYNNEI. V was cut by 6 bases and J by 7 bases, with 9 bases left in between.

The chain joins TRBV6-4 to TRBJ2-2, with a weak D call TRBD1 (5 bases). Germline loops: CDR1 MRHNA, CDR2 SNTAGT. Trimming stripped 8 bases from V and 5 bases from J, with 15 bases between. This CDR3 spans 14 amino acids. The CDR3 is CASQQDLGTGELFF. The CDR3, as DNA: TGTGCCAGCCAACAGGATTTGGGAACCGGGGAGCTGTTTTTT.